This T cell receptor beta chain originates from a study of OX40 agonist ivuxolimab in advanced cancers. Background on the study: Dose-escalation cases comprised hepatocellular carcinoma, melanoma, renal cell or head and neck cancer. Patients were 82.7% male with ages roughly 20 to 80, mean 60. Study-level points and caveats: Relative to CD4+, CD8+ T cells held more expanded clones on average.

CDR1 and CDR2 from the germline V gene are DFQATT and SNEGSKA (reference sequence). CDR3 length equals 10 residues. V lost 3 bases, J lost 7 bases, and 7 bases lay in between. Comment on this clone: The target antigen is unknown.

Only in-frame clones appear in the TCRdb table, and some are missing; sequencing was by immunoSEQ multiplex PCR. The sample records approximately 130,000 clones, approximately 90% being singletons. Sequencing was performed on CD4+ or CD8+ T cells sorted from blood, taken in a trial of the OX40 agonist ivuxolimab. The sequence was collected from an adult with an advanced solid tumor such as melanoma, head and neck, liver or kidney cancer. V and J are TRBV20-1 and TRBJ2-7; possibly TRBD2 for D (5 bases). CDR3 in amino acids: CSASGVEQYF. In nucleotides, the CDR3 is TGCAGTGCTAGCGGGGTTGAGCAGTACTTC.